The clone carrying this T cell receptor beta chain was seen a single time. This record comes from a study of T cell changes during pregnancy in multiple sclerosis. Per germline, CDR1 MDHEN and CDR2 SYDVKM. Trimming at V came to 2 bases and at J to 2 bases, leaving 6 bases not matched to a gene. The CDR3 runs 15 residues. Method: immunoSEQ multiplex PCR; TCRdb's copy keeps in-frame clones and lacks some. The sample carries under 90,000 clones, roughly 89% recorded once. The source is a female donor in good health, enrolled as a control in a pregnancy study. This chain uses TRBV28 with TRBJ2-7; 7 nucleotides match TRBD1. Material: peripheral blood, obtained after pregnancy. CDR3 protein: CASSLNWDSPYEQYF. The DNA of the CDR3 is TGTGCCAGCAGTTTAAACTGGGACAGCCCCTACGAGCAGTACTTC.